The rows below give T cell receptor beta chains drawn from one sample of a study of blood T cell repertoires in COVID-19. The method was immunoSEQ multiplex PCR; TCRdb's version includes in-frame clones alone and lacks a portion of them. The repertoire includes approximately 120,000 clones, approximately 90% of them detected once, and about 1.6% sits in the top ten. The specimen sequenced was peripheral blood. Receptors originate from a human donor in a cohort sampled during active COVID-19. CDR3s include the opening cysteine and the closing phenylalanine or tryptophan. Each record gives: J gene, CDR3 length, clone size, V gene, CDR3 protein. The size entry is marked missing in some rows and otherwise reads once, few, many or a size class.

TRBJ2-7,15,.,TRBV5-1,CASSFSGSRSYEQYF
TRBJ1-2,12,.,TRBV30,CAWSANLRGYTF
TRBJ2-1,13,.,TRBV10-3,CAVSQEAFNEQFF
TRBJ1-6,14,few,TRBV4-2,CASSQATGFSPLHF
TRBJ1-3,14,.,TRBV7-9,CASSFTQVGNTIYF
TRBJ2-3,15,.,TRBV7-2,CASSFRTSPGHTQYF
TRBJ2-1,16,.,TRBV5-5,CASSFSPVGVRDEQFF
TRBJ1-1,17,.,TRBV11-2,CASSPRPGAGPNTEAFF
TRBJ2-4,13,.,TRBV3-1/TRBV3-2,CASSHLAKNIQYF
TRBJ2-1,15,.,TRBV2,CASSEAEVRGNEQFF
TRBJ2-5,15,.,TRBV7-2,CASRKPFDRRETQYF
TRBJ1-4,14,.,TRBV7-9,CASSLRQSNEKLFF
TRBJ2-1,15,.,TRBV9,CASSVGLAGYNEQFF
TRBJ2-6,15,.,TRBV15,CATSRDRGGANVLTF
TRBJ1-1,14,.,TRBV19,CASSEDSGGTEAFF